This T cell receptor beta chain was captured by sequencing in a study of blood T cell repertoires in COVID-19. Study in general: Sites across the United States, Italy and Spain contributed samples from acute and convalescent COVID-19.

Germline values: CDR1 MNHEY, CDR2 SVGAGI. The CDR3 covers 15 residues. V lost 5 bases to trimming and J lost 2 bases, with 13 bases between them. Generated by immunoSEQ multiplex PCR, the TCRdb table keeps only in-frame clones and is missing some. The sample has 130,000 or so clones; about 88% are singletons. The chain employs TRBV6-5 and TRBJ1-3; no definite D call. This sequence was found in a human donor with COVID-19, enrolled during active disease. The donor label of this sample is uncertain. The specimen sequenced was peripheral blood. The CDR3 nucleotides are TGTGCCAGCAGTAGGATCTCCGGGGCTGGAAACACCATATATTTT. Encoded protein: CASSRISGAGNTIYF.